This TCR beta chain was found in a study of T cells in Graves' hyperthyroidism and ophthalmopathy. Study-wide results and caveats: Most clonotypes expanded in the thyroid (above 0.001) were also present in blood. Ophthalmopathy was told apart from stable hyperthyroidism by a 13 V-J model. The model foresaw ophthalmopathy a median approximately 6.1 months prior to onset.

It was RNA transcripts that yielded the amplified TCR beta CDR3 regions. The study used the HTBI primer set for a first-round RT-PCR of the TCR CDR3. TCRdb re-analysed the multiplex PCR reads in MiXCR, keeping a single row per CDR3 protein. Here the sample spans more than 550,000 distinct CDR3 sequences, around 16% being singletons. This clonotype was recorded at least ten times. Its specificity is unknown. This CDR3 region has 15 residues. The junction had 5 bases not matched to a gene; V was cut back by 5 bases and J by 3 bases. Germline values: CDR1 MDHEN, CDR2 SYDVKM. Sequencing used blood. The TCR originated in a man aged 50 to 60 with Graves' hyperthyroidism. The chain uses TRBV28 and TRBJ1-3; TRBD1 matches 9 bases. CDR3 residues: CASSPQGAIGNTIYF. CDR3 DNA sequence: TGTGCCAGCAGTCCACAGGGGGCGATTGGAAACACCATATATTTT.